This is a list of T cell receptor beta chains from one sample in a study of blood T cell repertoires in COVID-19. Assay used: immunoSEQ multiplex PCR; TCRdb lists only in-frame clones, some missing. The data show around 140,000 clones, about 87% seen once. Sequenced input: PBMCs or T cells enriched from blood (not recorded which). The source of these receptors is a man between 60 and 75 years old who had recovered from COVID-19. Both conserved end residues are part of each CDR3. The D gene is left open where the match is weak. Not all rows give a size; the values are once, few, many and, for expanded clones, a class.

clone_size	v_call	j_call	d_call	cdr3_nt	cdr3_aa
.	TRBV10-2	TRBJ2-2	TRBD2	TGCGCCAGCAGTGAGCGGGGGGGAGTTAACACCGGGGAGCTGTTTTTT	CASSERGGVNTGELFF
.	TRBV10-2	TRBJ2-5	.	TGCGCCAGCGAGATCGGGGAGACCCAGTACTTC	CASEIGETQYF
.	TRBV2	TRBJ1-5	TRBD1	TGTGCCAGCAGCTGGGACAGAGGGGTCCAGCCCCAGCATTTT	CASSWDRGVQPQHF
.	TRBV28	TRBJ1-6	TRBD1	TGTGCCAGCAGTTTGACAGGGGGGAACTCACCCCTCCACTTT	CASSLTGGNSPLHF
.	TRBV27	TRBJ2-2	.	TGTGCCAGCAGGGTGAGGTTACACGGGGAGCTGTTTTTT	CASRVRLHGELFF
.	TRBV11-2	TRBJ1-6	TRBD1	TGTGCCAGCAGCCGAGAGGGGACAGTTAATTCACCCCTCCACTTT	CASSREGTVNSPLHF
.	TRBV13	TRBJ1-3	.	TGTGCCAGCAGCTTAGCTGGGGGCTCGTTGGGAAACACCATATATTTT	CASSLAGGSLGNTIYF
.	TRBV10-2	TRBJ2-2	TRBD1	TGCGCCAGCAGCGGGACAGGGGTTACCGGGGAGCTGTTTTTT	CASSGTGVTGELFF
.	TRBV6-5	TRBJ2-7	TRBD1	TGTGCCAGCAGTTATCTGGGACAGATCGAGCCCTACGAGCAGTACTTC	CASSYLGQIEPYEQYF
.	TRBV3-1/TRBV3-2	TRBJ2-2	.	TGTGCCAGCAGCCCGACCGGGACACCGAACACCGGGGAGCTGTTTTTT	CASSPTGTPNTGELFF
.	TRBV4-1	TRBJ2-7	TRBD2	TGCGCCAGCAGCCGCGGACTAGCGGGAGCTAGCGAGCAGTACTTC	CASSRGLAGASEQYF
.	TRBV7-9	TRBJ2-7	TRBD2	TGTGCCAGCAGCTTGACTAGCGGGAGCTCCTACGAGCAGTACTTC	CASSLTSGSSYEQYF
.	TRBV15	TRBJ2-6	.	TGTGCCACCAGCCTCTCTGGGGCCAACGTCCTGACTTTC	CATSLSGANVLTF
few	TRBV5-4	TRBJ2-7	.	TGTGCCAGCAGCTTGCCTAGTAGTGACGAGCAGTACTTC	CASSLPSSDEQYF
.	TRBV29-1	TRBJ2-3	.	TGCAGCGTCAAAGTGGGGAGTCGGACAGATACGCAGTATTTT	CSVKVGSRTDTQYF
.	TRBV28	TRBJ2-7	.	TGTGCCAGCAGTGTCGACAGCCACGAGCAGTACTTC	CASSVDSHEQYF
.	TRBV6-5	TRBJ1-2	TRBD1	TGTGCCAGCAGTACCTTCCAGGGGGAGCGGGGCTACACCTTC	CASSTFQGERGYTF
.	TRBV21-1	TRBJ1-6	.	TGTGCCAGCAGCCATCGGGACAGGGGGACTATTAATTCACCCCTCCACTTT	CASSHRDRGTINSPLHF
.	TRBV6-6	TRBJ2-1	TRBD2	TGTGCCAGCAGAGGACTAGCGGGGGAGGGTTACAATGAGCAGTTCTTC	CASRGLAGEGYNEQFF
.	TRBV19	TRBJ1-3	.	TGTGCCAGTAGCCCGACAGGTACCTCTGGAAACACCATATATTTT	CASSPTGTSGNTIYF
.	TRBV28	TRBJ2-7	TRBD2	TGTGCCCTCGGCGGGCTAGCGGGAGGAGGAGGCTACGAGCAGTACTTC	CALGGLAGGGGYEQYF
once	TRBV30	TRBJ1-6	.	TGTGCCTGGAGTGGCCAGAATAATTCACCCCTCCACTTT	CAWSGQNNSPLHF
.	TRBV28	TRBJ2-1	TRBD2	TGTGCCAGCAGCCTGGGACTAGCGTCTAAAAGCTCCTACAATGAGCAGTTCTTC	CASSLGLASKSSYNEQFF
few	TRBV27	TRBJ1-4	.	TGTGCCAGCGGCGACACAAAATTAAATGAAAAACTGTTTTTT	CASGDTKLNEKLFF